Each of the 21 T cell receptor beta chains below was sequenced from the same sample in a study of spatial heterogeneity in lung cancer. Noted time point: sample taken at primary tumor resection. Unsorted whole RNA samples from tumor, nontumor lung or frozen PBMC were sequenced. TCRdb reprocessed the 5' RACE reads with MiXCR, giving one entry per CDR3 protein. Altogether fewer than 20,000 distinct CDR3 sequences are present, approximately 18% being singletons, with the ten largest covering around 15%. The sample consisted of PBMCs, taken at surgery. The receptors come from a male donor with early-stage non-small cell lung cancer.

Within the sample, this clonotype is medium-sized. The CDR3 is CSVRGLSTGELFF. CDR3 coding DNA: TGCAGCGTTCGGGGTTTAAGCACCGGGGAGCTGTTTTTT. The chain combines TRBV29-1 with TRBJ2-2, with D perhaps matching TRBD2 (5 bases). The CDR3 spans 13 residues. Looked up from germline, CDR1 is SQVTM and CDR2 is ANQGSEA. The ends were cut back, 5 bases at V and 4 bases at J, with 11 bases in the middle.

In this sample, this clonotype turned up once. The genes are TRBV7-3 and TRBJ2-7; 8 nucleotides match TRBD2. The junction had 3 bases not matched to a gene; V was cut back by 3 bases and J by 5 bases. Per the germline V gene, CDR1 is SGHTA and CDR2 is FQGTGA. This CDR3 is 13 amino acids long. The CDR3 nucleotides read TGTGCCAGCAGCTTGGGACTAGTGGACGAGCAGTACTTC. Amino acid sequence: CASSLGLVDEQYF.

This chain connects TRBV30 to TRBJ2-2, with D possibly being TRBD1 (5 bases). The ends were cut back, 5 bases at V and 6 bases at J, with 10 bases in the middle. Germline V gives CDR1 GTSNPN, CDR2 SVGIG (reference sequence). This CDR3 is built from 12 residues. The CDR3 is CAWGARAGELFF. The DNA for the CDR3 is TGTGCCTGGGGGGCCAGGGCCGGGGAGCTGTTTTTT. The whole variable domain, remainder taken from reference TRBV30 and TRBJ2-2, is SQTIHQWPATLVQPVGSPLSLECTVEGTSNPNLYWYRQAAGRGLQLLFYSVGIGQISSEVPQNLSASRPQDRQFILSSKKLLLSDSGFYLCAWGARAGELFFGEGSRLTVL.

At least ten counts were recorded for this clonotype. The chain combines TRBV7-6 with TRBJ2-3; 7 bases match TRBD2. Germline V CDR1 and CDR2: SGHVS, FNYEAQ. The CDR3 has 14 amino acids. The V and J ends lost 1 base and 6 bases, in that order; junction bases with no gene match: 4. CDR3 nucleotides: TGTGCCAGCAGCTTAGAGGGACTAAGGGATACGCAGTATTTT. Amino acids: CASSLEGLRDTQYF. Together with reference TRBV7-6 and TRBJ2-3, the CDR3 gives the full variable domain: GAGVSQSPRYKVTKRGQDVALRCDPISGHVSLYWYRQALGQGPEFLTYFNYEAQQDKSGLPNDRFSAERPEGSISTLTIQRTEQRDSAMYRCASSLEGLRDTQYFGPGTRLTVL.

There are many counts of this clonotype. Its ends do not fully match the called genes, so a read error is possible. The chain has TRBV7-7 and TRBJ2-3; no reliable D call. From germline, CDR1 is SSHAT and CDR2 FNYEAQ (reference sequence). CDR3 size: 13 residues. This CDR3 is CASSLVPTDTQYF. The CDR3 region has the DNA TGTGCTAGCAGCTTGGTCCCCACAGATACGCAGTATTTT.

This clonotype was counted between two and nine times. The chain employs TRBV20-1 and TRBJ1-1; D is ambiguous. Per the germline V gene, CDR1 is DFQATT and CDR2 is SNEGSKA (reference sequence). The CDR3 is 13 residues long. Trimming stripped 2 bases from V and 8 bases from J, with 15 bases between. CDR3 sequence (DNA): TGCAGTGCTAGAACAATGACGGAAGGGGAAGCTTTCTTT. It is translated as CSARTMTEGEAFF.

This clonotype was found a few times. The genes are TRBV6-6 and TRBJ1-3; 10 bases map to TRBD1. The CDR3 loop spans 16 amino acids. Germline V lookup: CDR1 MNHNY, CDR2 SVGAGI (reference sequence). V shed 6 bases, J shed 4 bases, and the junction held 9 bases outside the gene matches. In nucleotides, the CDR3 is TGTGCCAGCAGCCTCGGGACAGGGGTGGACGGAAACACCATATATTTT. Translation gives CASSLGTGVDGNTIYF.

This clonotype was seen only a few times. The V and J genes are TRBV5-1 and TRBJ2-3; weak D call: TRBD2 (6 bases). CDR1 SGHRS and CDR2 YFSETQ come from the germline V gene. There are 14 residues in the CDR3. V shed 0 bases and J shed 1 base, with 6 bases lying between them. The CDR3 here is CASSLGGGTDTQYF. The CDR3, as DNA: TGCGCCAGCAGCTTGGGCGGGGGCACAGATACGCAGTATTTT.

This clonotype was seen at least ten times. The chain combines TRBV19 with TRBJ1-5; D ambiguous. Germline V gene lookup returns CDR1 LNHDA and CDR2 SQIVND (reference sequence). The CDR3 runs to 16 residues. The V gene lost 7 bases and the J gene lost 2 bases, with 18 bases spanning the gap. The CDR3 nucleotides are TGTGCCAGTACCTCAAACGGGGAGAACGGCAATCAGCCCCAGCATTTT. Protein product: CASTSNGENGNQPQHF.

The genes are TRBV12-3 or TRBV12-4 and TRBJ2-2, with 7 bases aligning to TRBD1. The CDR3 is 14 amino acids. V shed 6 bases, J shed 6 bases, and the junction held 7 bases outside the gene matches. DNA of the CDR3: TGTGCCAGCAGGTTCGACAGGGACGCCGGGGAGCTGTTTTTT. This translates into CASRFDRDAGELFF.

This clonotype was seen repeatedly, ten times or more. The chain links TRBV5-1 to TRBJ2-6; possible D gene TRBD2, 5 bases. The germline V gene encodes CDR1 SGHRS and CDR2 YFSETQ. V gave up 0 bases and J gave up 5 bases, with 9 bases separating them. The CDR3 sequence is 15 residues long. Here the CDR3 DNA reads TGCGCCAGCAGCTTGGGCGGGTTGCGGGCCAACGTCCTGACTTTC. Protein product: CASSLGGLRANVLTF. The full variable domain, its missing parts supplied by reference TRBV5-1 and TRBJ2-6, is KAGVTQTPRYLIKTRGQQVTLSCSPISGHRSVSWYQQTPGQGLQFLFEYFSETQRNKGNFPGRFSGRQFSNSRSEMNVSTLELGDSALYLCASSLGGLRANVLTFGAGSRLTVL.

CDR3 in amino acids: CASSIGGTATGVAFF. The DNA of the CDR3 is TGTGCCAGTAGTATAGGAGGGACAGCCACGGGGGTTGCTTTCTTT. This chain uses TRBV19 with TRBJ1-1, with 7 bases lining up with TRBD1. Germline-derived CDR1 and CDR2 are LNHDA and SQIVND (reference sequence). This CDR3 has 15 amino acids. With V trimmed by 1 base and J by 11 bases, 13 bases remained unmatched.

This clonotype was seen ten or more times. The CDR3 reads CASTTGGSSYEQYF. CDR3 nucleotides: TGTGCCAGCACTACAGGGGGAAGCTCCTACGAGCAGTACTTC. The rearrangement joins TRBV28 to TRBJ2-7, with TRBD1 matching 8 bases. The CDR3 is 14 residues long. Germline V gives CDR1 MDHEN, CDR2 SYDVKM. Losses at the gene ends were 7 bases for V and 0 bases for J; bases not matched to a gene: 5.

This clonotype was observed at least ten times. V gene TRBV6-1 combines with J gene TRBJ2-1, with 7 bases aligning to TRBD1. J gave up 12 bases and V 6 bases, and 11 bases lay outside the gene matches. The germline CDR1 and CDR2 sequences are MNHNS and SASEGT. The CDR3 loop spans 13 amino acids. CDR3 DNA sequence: TGTGCCAGCAGACCCGACGGACAGGTTTTGCAGTTCTTC. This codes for CASRPDGQVLQFF.

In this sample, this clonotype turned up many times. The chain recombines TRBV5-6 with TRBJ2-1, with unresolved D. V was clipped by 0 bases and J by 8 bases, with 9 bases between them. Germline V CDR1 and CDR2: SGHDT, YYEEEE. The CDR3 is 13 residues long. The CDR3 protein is CASSLGPGDEQFF. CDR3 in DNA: TGTGCCAGCAGCTTGGGGCCCGGAGATGAGCAGTTCTTC. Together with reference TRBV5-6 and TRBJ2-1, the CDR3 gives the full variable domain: DAGVTQSPTHLIKTRGQQVTLRCSPKSGHDTVSWYQQALGQGPQFIFQYYEEEERQRGNFPDRFSGHQFPNYSSELNVNALLLGDSALYLCASSLGPGDEQFFGPGTRLTVL.

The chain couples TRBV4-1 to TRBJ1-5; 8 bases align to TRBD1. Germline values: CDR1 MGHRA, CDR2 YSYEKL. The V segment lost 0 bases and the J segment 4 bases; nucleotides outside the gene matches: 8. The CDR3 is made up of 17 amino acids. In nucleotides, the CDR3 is TGCGCCAGCAGCCAAGATTTCCAGGGGGCTGCAAATCAGCCCCAGCATTTT. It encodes CASSQDFQGAANQPQHF.

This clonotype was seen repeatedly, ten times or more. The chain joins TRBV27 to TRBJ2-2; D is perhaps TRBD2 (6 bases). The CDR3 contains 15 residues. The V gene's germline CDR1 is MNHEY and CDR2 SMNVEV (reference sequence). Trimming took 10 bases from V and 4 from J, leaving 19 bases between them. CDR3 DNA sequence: TGTGCCACAACGCAACTCTCGGGGGTCACCGGGGAGCTGTTTTTT. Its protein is CATTQLSGVTGELFF.

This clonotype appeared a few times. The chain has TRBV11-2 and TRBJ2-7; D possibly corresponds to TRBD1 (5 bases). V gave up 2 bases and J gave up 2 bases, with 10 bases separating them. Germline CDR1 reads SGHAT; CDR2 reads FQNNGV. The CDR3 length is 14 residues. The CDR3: CASSLFAGTYEQYF. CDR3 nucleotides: TGTGCCAGCAGCTTATTCGCAGGGACCTACGAGCAGTACTTC.

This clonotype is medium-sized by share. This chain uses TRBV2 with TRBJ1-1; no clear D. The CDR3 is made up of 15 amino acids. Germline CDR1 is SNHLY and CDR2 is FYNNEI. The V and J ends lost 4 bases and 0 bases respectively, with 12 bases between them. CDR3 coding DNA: TGTGCCAGCAGTGGGCAGGATCCCATGAACACTGAAGCTTTCTTT. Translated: CASSGQDPMNTEAFF.

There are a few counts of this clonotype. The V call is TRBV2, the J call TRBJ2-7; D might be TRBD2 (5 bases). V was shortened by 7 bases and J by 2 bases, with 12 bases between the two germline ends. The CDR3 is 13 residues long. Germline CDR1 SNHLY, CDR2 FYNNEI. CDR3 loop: CASNSYGTYEQYF. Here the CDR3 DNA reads TGTGCCAGCAACAGTTACGGGACCTACGAGCAGTACTTC.

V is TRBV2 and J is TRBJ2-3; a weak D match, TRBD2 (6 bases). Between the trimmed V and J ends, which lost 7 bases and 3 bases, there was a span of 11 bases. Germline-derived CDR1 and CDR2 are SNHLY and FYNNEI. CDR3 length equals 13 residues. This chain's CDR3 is CASNQEGTDTQYF. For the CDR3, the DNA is TGTGCCAGCAACCAGGAGGGTACAGATACGCAGTATTTT.